What follows are 29 T cell receptor beta chains derived from one specimen sequenced in a study of radiation and T cells in renal cell carcinoma. Profiling relied on immunoSEQ multiplex PCR, and the TCRdb table lists in-frame clones only, not all of them. Of around 78,000 clones listed, nearly 90% are singletons. Time point denoted: blood 4 weeks post-SBRT, at nephrectomy. The treatment here: 15 Gy SBRT to primary tumor, nephrectomy 4 weeks later. The sample consisted of blood, taken from a patient whose treatment included radiotherapy and nephrectomy. Receptors originate from a woman aged 70 to 79 with renal cell carcinoma.

V and J are TRBV5-1 and TRBJ2-1; 11 bases align to TRBD1. The germline CDR1 and CDR2 sequences are SGHRS and YFSETQ. The CDR3 spans 14 residues. Trimming cost V 0 bases and J 8 bases; bases outside gene matches: 1. The CDR3 DNA reads as TGCGCCAGCAGCTTGGGGACAGGGGGCTATGAGCAGTTCTTC. Its translation: CASSLGTGGYEQFF.

The chain carries TRBV6-6 and TRBJ2-5, with a possible D match to TRBD2 (5 bases). The CDR3 extends over 14 amino acids. Germline loops: CDR1 MNHNY, CDR2 SVGAGI (reference sequence). V was shortened by 2 bases and J by 0 bases, with 7 bases between the two germline ends. The CDR3 here is CASSYSGYQETQYF. The CDR3 DNA reads as TGTGCCAGCAGTTACAGCGGATACCAAGAGACCCAGTACTTC.

The chain links TRBV9 to TRBJ1-6, with no clear D. The CDR3 extends over 14 amino acids. Per the germline V gene, CDR1 is SGDLS and CDR2 is YYNGEE. V was trimmed by 3 bases and J by 4 bases, leaving 8 bases between them. The CDR3 DNA reads as TGTGCCAGCAGCGGACGACTGTATAATTCACCCCTCCACTTT. Translating gives CASSGRLYNSPLHF.

This clone was seen only a few times. The V and J genes are TRBV29-1 and TRBJ1-1, with D possibly matching TRBD1 (5 bases). Germline V gives CDR1 SQVTM, CDR2 ANQGSEA. The CDR3 consists of 10 residues. The germline V and J ends were trimmed by 7 bases and 5 bases, with 8 bases remaining between them. CDR3 region: CSGGKTEAFF. In DNA, the CDR3 is TGCAGCGGGGGGAAGACTGAAGCTTTCTTT.

The chain links TRBV11-3 to TRBJ1-4, with 8 positions matching TRBD1. CDR3 length equals 14 residues. Germline V CDR1 and CDR2: SGHNT, YENEEA. The trim removed 5 bases at V and 4 bases at J, leaving 3 bases unmatched. The CDR3 DNA sequence: TGTGCCAGCAGCGGAGACAGGGGTAATGAAAAACTGTTTTTT. Its protein is CASSGDRGNEKLFF.

V gene TRBV19 combines with J gene TRBJ2-5, with TRBD1 as a possible D gene (5 bases). Germline assignment: CDR1 LNHDA and CDR2 SQIVND (reference sequence). V was shortened by 6 bases and J by 1 base, with 12 bases between the two germline ends. The CDR3 loop spans 14 amino acids. The CDR3 DNA is TGTGCCAGTAGCAGAAACAGGTTCCAAGAGACCCAGTACTTC. It codes for CASSRNRFQETQYF.

The chain carries TRBV14 and TRBJ2-5; 11 bases line up with TRBD1. The CDR3 totals 16 residues. Germline V gene lookup returns CDR1 SGHDN and CDR2 FVKESK. Trimming took 1 base from V and 5 from J; bases not matched to a gene: 6. CDR3 protein: CASSQVGQGARETQYF. The CDR3 DNA reads as TGTGCCAGCAGCCAAGTAGGACAGGGGGCGAGGGAGACCCAGTACTTC.

This rearrangement joins TRBV19 to TRBJ2-3, with 8 bases identical to TRBD1. The CDR3 spans 18 residues. Trimming took 1 base from V and 0 from J; bases not matched to a gene: 9. CDR1 is LNHDA and CDR2 is SQIVND in the germline V gene (reference sequence). CDR3 protein: CASSIGGQARTSTDTQYF. CDR3 DNA sequence: TGTGCCAGTAGTATAGGGGGACAGGCCCGAACTAGCACAGATACGCAGTATTTT. The whole variable domain, filled in from reference TRBV19 and TRBJ2-3, reads DGGITQSPKYLFRKEGQNVTLSCEQNLNHDAMYWYRQDPGQGLRLIYYSQIVNDFQKGDIAEGYSVSREKKESFPLTVTSAQKNPTAFYLCASSIGGQARTSTDTQYFGPGTRLTVL.

The chain employs TRBV6-5 and TRBJ1-5; no reliable D call. The CDR3 is 13 amino acids. Germline CDR1 reads MNHEY; CDR2 reads SVGAGI. V lost 6 bases, J lost 2 bases, and 8 bases lay in between. The CDR3 bases are TGTGCCAGCAGCCAGGAACGCAATCAGCCCCAGCATTTT. Translation gives CASSQERNQPQHF.

This chain connects TRBV7-3 to TRBJ2-5; 10 bases are a match to TRBD2. This CDR3 has 15 residues. The germline gives CDR1 SGHTA, CDR2 FQGTGA. Losses at the gene ends were 5 bases for V and 5 bases for J; bases not matched to a gene: 8. In nucleotides, the CDR3 is TGTGCCAGCAGCCCTACTAGCGGGGCGGGGGAGACCCAGTACTTC. Protein sequence: CASSPTSGAGETQYF.

This chain uses TRBV18 with TRBJ1-2, with D possibly being TRBD1 (5 bases). The V gene's germline CDR1 is KGHSH and CDR2 LQKENI. The CDR3 totals 13 residues. V lost 1 base to trimming and J lost 8 bases, with 11 bases between them. CDR3 amino acids: CASSPLEGKGYTF. The CDR3 DNA reads TGTGCCAGCTCACCACTCGAGGGGAAGGGCTACACCTTC. The full variable domain, completed using reference TRBV18 and TRBJ1-2, is NAGVMQNPRHLVRRRGQEARLRCSPMKGHSHVYWYRQLPEEGLKFMVYLQKENIIDESGMPKERFSAEFPKEGPSILRIQQVVRGDSAAYFCASSPLEGKGYTFGSGTRLTVV.

The chain has TRBV7-2 and TRBJ1-1, with D unclear. Germline V gives CDR1 SGHTA, CDR2 FQGNSA. CDR3 length: 14 residues. V was clipped by 3 bases and J by 2 bases, with 10 bases between them. The chain's CDR3 is CASSFAQSNTEAFF. The CDR3 DNA is TGTGCCAGCAGCTTTGCGCAGTCTAACACTGAAGCTTTCTTT. The full variable domain, in which reference TRBV7-2 and TRBJ1-1 provide the parts outside the CDR3, is GAGVSQSPSNKVTEKGKDVELRCDPISGHTALYWYRQSLGQGLEFLIYFQGNSAPDKSGLPSDRFSAERTGGSVSTLTIQRTQQEDSAVYLCASSFAQSNTEAFFGQGTRLTVV.

The chain has TRBV23-1 and TRBJ1-2; D might be TRBD1 (6 bases). Being an ORF, TRBV23-1 has a function that is uncertain. V was shortened by 6 bases and J by 3 bases, with 23 bases between the two germline ends. The CDR3 consists of 17 residues. The CDR3 bases are TGCGCCAGCAGCCAGCCCCGTTGGACAGTCGGGGACTATGGCTACACCTTC. It specifies CASSQPRWTVGDYGYTF.

The V call is TRBV19, the J call TRBJ2-5; tentatively, D is TRBD1 (5 bases). CDR3 length equals 13 residues. Germline CDR1 is LNHDA and CDR2 is SQIVND (reference sequence). Trimming left V 1 base short and J 7 bases short, with 10 bases between. CDR3: CASSIGRVGTQYF. In DNA form, the CDR3 reads TGTGCCAGTAGTATAGGCAGGGTGGGGACCCAGTACTTC.

In its sample, this clone was seen a few times. The chain employs TRBV19 and TRBJ1-2; no definite D call. V was pared by 5 bases and J by 13 bases, with 20 bases between. The CDR3 contains 13 residues. The V gene's germline CDR1 is LNHDA and CDR2 SQIVND (reference sequence). This CDR3 is CASSEVGVLHLTF. The CDR3 DNA sequence: TGTGCCAGTAGTGAAGTCGGAGTTCTCCACCTCACCTTC.

The chain couples TRBV4-1 to TRBJ2-7, with D unresolved. Between the trimmed V and J ends, which lost 0 bases and 0 bases, there was a span of 12 bases. The germline V gene encodes CDR1 MGHRA and CDR2 YSYEKL. This CDR3 region has 16 residues. For the CDR3, the DNA is TGCGCCAGCAGCCAAGATATGCCAGAACCCTCCTACGAGCAGTACTTC. The encoded protein is CASSQDMPEPSYEQYF.

The chain combines TRBV19 with TRBJ1-1; D uncertain. The CDR3 loop spans 12 amino acids. CDR1 and CDR2 from the germline V gene are LNHDA and SQIVND (reference sequence). Trimming took 5 bases from V and 7 from J, leaving 11 bases between them. CDR3 coding DNA: TGTGCCAGTAGTTTTCTGGGGAGTGAAGCTTTCTTT. It specifies CASSFLGSEAFF.

V gene TRBV5-1 combines with J gene TRBJ1-4, with D perhaps matching TRBD1 (5 bases). CDR1 is SGHRS and CDR2 is YFSETQ in the germline V gene. The CDR3 covers 15 residues. Trimming left V 0 bases short and J 7 bases short, with 13 bases between. The CDR3 reads CASSLVVGAGEKLFF. In nucleotides, the CDR3 is TGCGCCAGCAGCTTGGTAGTCGGGGCAGGTGAAAAACTGTTTTTT.

This chain uses TRBV9 with TRBJ1-1; possibly TRBD1 for D (5 bases). CDR3 length: 17 amino acids. Germline V gene lookup returns CDR1 SGDLS and CDR2 YYNGEE. V was trimmed by 2 bases and J by 6 bases, leaving 23 bases between them. This chain's CDR3 is CASSVGRAGQKRAEAFF. The CDR3 coding sequence is TGTGCCAGCAGCGTTGGTAGAGCAGGGCAGAAGAGGGCTGAAGCTTTCTTT.

CDR3 coding DNA: TGTGCCAGCTCCTACCTAGGGGTGAACACTGAAGCTTTCTTT. Protein sequence: CASSYLGVNTEAFF. The chain combines TRBV27 with TRBJ1-1, with a possible D match to TRBD1 (5 bases). Germline V gene lookup returns CDR1 MNHEY and CDR2 SMNVEV (reference sequence). V gave up 8 bases and J gave up 0 bases, with 13 bases separating them. The CDR3 sequence is 14 residues long.

The V gene is TRBV19, the J gene TRBJ1-2; D is undetermined. The length of the CDR3 is 17 residues. V lost 0 bases to trimming and J lost 4 bases, with 18 bases between them. Looked up from germline, CDR1 is LNHDA and CDR2 is SQIVND (reference sequence). The CDR3 reads CASSIDFARQHRYGYTF. The CDR3 nucleotides are TGTGCCAGTAGTATAGATTTTGCCAGGCAACACCGCTATGGCTACACCTTC.

V gene TRBV29-1 combines with J gene TRBJ2-1; possible D gene TRBD2, 6 bases. The V gene's germline CDR1 is SQVTM and CDR2 ANQGSEA. V was clipped by 7 bases and J by 7 bases, with 8 bases between them. The CDR3 is 10 residues long. The CDR3 spells CSGAGNEQFF. DNA of the CDR3: TGCAGCGGGGCGGGGAATGAGCAGTTCTTC.

This chain connects TRBV5-1 to TRBJ1-6; D may be TRBD1 (5 bases). V lost 2 bases to trimming and J lost 8 bases, with 14 bases between them. This CDR3 has 15 residues. Germline V gives CDR1 SGHRS, CDR2 YFSETQ. The CDR3 region has the DNA TGCGCCAGCAGCTTTGGGACTACGGGGGATTCACCCCTCCACTTT. Protein: CASSFGTTGDSPLHF.

The gene calls are TRBV28 and TRBJ1-2; a weak D match, TRBD1 (6 bases). Germline values: CDR1 MDHEN, CDR2 SYDVKM. This CDR3 contains 15 residues. Trimming stripped 6 bases from V and 4 bases from J, with 18 bases between. The chain's CDR3 is CASSRLGGGSYGYTF. CDR3 DNA: TGTGCCAGCAGCCGCCTAGGGGGGGGTTCCTATGGCTACACCTTC.

The CDR3, as DNA: TGCAGCGTCGAGGGCAGGGGAGACACTGAAGCTTTCTTT. This codes for CSVEGRGDTEAFF. The rearrangement links TRBV29-1 to TRBJ1-1, with D maybe TRBD1 (6 bases). The CDR3 totals 13 residues. CDR1 and CDR2 (germline): SQVTM, ANQGSEA. Trimming removed 6 bases from V and 3 bases from J, with 14 bases in between.

This chain connects TRBV6-1 to TRBJ1-1; D may be TRBD1 (6 bases). The CDR3 contains 14 residues. The germline V and J ends were trimmed by 0 bases and 5 bases, with 10 bases remaining between them. Germline CDR1 MNHNS, CDR2 SASEGT. The CDR3 DNA sequence: TGTGCCAGCAGTGAAGCAGGGGGAGTAACTGAAGCTTTCTTT. Amino acid sequence: CASSEAGGVTEAFF.

The chain employs TRBV25-1 and TRBJ2-2; D not certain. The V end was cut by 7 bases, the J end by 4 bases, with 10 bases between. Per germline, CDR1 MGHDK and CDR2 SYGVNS. The CDR3 is made up of 13 amino acids. CDR3 DNA: TGTGCCAGCAAAGCCCGACCCACCGGGGAGCTGTTTTTT. It specifies CASKARPTGELFF.

This clone was observed a single time. The CDR3 spells CASSLKTGANTEAFF. The CDR3 nucleotides read TGTGCCAGCAGCTTAAAGACAGGGGCGAACACTGAAGCTTTCTTT. V gene TRBV7-3 combines with J gene TRBJ1-1; 8 bases line up with TRBD1. Germline CDR1 and CDR2: SGHTA and FQGTGA. V gave up 1 base and J gave up 1 base; unmatched junction bases: 2. The CDR3 sequence is 15 residues long. Complete variable domain (other parts from reference TRBV7-3 and TRBJ1-1): GAGVSQTPSNKVTEKGKYVELRCDPISGHTALYWYRQSLGQGPEFLIYFQGTGAADDSGLPNDRFFAVRPEGSVSTLKIQRTERGDSAVYLCASSLKTGANTEAFFGQGTRLTVV.

The chain is built from TRBV16 and TRBJ1-1; D perhaps matches TRBD1 (6 bases). This CDR3 is built from 15 residues. Germline V gene lookup returns CDR1 KGHSY and CDR2 FQNENV. V lost 8 bases and J lost 5, with 21 bases in between. This CDR3 reads CASLTPGGAGTEAFF. In DNA form, the CDR3 reads TGTGCCAGCTTAACGCCGGGGGGGGCTGGGACTGAAGCTTTCTTT.